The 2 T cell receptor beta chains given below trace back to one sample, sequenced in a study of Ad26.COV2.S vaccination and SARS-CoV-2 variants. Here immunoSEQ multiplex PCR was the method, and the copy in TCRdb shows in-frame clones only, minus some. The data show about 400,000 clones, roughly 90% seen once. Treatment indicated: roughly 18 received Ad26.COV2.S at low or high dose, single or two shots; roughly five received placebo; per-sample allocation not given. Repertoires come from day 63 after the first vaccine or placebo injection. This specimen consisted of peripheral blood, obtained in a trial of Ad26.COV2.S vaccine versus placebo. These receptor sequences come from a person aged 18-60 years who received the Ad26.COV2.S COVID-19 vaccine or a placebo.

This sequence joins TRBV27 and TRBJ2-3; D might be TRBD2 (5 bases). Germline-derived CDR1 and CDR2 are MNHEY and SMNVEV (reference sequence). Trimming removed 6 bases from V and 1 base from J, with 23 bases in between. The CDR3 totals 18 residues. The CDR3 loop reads CASRGALWSKSGTDTQYF. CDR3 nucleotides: TGTGCCAGCAGGGGAGCCCTATGGAGCAAGAGTGGCACAGATACGCAGTATTTT.

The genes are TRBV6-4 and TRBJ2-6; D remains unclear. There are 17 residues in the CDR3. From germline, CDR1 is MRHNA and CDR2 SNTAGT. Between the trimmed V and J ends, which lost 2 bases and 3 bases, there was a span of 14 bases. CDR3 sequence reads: CASSDGKGLDGANVLTF. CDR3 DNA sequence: TGTGCCAGCAGTGACGGGAAAGGGTTGGATGGGGCCAACGTCCTGACTTTC.